This passage covers 30 T cell receptor beta chains from one sample sequenced in a study of blood T cell repertoires in COVID-19. Clones were read by immunoSEQ multiplex PCR, and TCRdb kept only the in-frame ones, dropping some. The sample records some 120,000 clones, about 80% being singletons. The sequenced sample consisted of peripheral blood. Every receptor here comes from a man between 65 and 85 years old with active or convalescent COVID-19.

This rearrangement joins TRBV5-4 to TRBJ1-2; TRBD1 might be the D (6 bases). V was pared by 4 bases and J by 6 bases, with 10 bases between. The germline CDR1 and CDR2 sequences are SGHNT and YYREEE (reference sequence). The CDR3 is 12 residues long. The CDR3 sequence: CASSTDSNGYTF. The CDR3 DNA reads TGTGCCAGCAGCACGGACAGTAATGGCTACACCTTC.

V is TRBV27 and J is TRBJ1-6; D not resolved. V shed 2 bases and J shed 9 bases, with 20 bases lying between them. The CDR3 covers 17 residues. The germline V gene encodes CDR1 MNHEY and CDR2 SMNVEV (reference sequence). Here the CDR3 reads CASSLEFVGAFGSPLHF. The CDR3 DNA reads TGTGCCAGCAGTTTAGAGTTTGTGGGCGCTTTCGGTTCACCCCTCCACTTT.

The chain couples TRBV7-9 to TRBJ1-1, with D hard to call. The CDR3 runs to 14 residues. The V and J ends lost 1 base and 5 bases respectively, with 11 bases between them. Germline values: CDR1 SEHNR, CDR2 FQNEAQ (reference sequence). As DNA, the CDR3 is TGTGCCAGCAGCTTAGGAGGGTTAGGTACTGAAGCTTTCTTT. This translates into CASSLGGLGTEAFF.

This clone has a count of ten or more. Here the CDR3 reads CASSPRGPEAFF. The DNA of the CDR3 is TGTGCCAGCAGCCCCCGAGGGCCTGAAGCTTTCTTT. The genes are TRBV11-3 and TRBJ1-1; D call uncertain. Germline-derived CDR1 and CDR2 are SGHNT and YENEEA. V was pared by 5 bases and J by 6 bases, with 10 bases between. CDR3 length: 12 residues.

The CDR3 nucleotides read TGTGCCAGCAGCTTAGTCCTAGCACCACGCACAGATACGCAGTATTTT. This encodes CASSLVLAPRTDTQYF. V and J are TRBV7-2 and TRBJ2-3; a weak D match, TRBD2 (5 bases). This CDR3 spans 16 amino acids. V dropped 1 base and J dropped 1 base, with 12 bases sitting between them. Germline assignment: CDR1 SGHTA and CDR2 FQGNSA.

The chain links TRBV19 to TRBJ1-2; D is perhaps TRBD1 (5 bases). CDR1 LNHDA and CDR2 SQIVND come from the germline V gene (reference sequence). This CDR3 contains 12 residues. V was shortened by 7 bases and J by 6 bases, with 12 bases between the two germline ends. CDR3 sequence reads: CASTDRGDGYTF. The CDR3 DNA reads as TGTGCCAGTACGGACCGGGGGGATGGCTACACCTTC.

V is TRBV21-1 and J is TRBJ2-4; the table's D call of TRBD2 was not tested on the DNA. TRBV21-1 is shown as a pseudogene. The CDR3 loop spans 16 amino acids. This CDR3 is CASSTVLVVAKNIQYF. CDR3 in DNA: TGTGCCAGCAGCACAGTCCTAGTGGTAGCCAAAAACATTCAGTACTTC.

CDR3 loop: CASSRGHATGELFF. The CDR3 DNA sequence: TGCGCCAGCAGCCGGGGACACGCCACCGGGGAGCTGTTTTTT. The V call is TRBV4-1, the J call TRBJ2-2; TRBD1 might be the D (6 bases). The V and J ends lost 4 bases and 4 bases respectively, with 10 bases between them. The CDR3 is 14 residues long. Germline CDR1 is MGHRA and CDR2 is YSYEKL.

The chain employs TRBV6-5 and TRBJ1-2; a weak D match, TRBD1 (5 bases). The CDR3 has 13 amino acids. Trimming took off 6 bases at V and 4 bases at J, with 12 bases between the two ends. The germline gives CDR1 MNHEY, CDR2 SVGAGI. The chain's CDR3 is CASRTGTPYGYTF. The CDR3 nucleotides read TGTGCCAGCAGAACCGGGACTCCCTATGGCTACACCTTC.

The chain is built from TRBV18 and TRBJ2-7; D is unclear. V gave up 3 bases and J gave up 3 bases, with 9 bases separating them. The germline V gene encodes CDR1 KGHSH and CDR2 LQKENI. CDR3 length: 13 residues. CDR3 residues: CASSPSSLYEQYF. The CDR3, as DNA: TGTGCCAGCTCACCTTCCTCTCTCTACGAGCAGTACTTC.

J is TRBJ2-7 and V is TRBV28; no definite D call. CDR3 length equals 18 residues. Germline V gene sequence: CDR1 MDHEN, CDR2 SYDVKM. Between the trimmed V and J ends, which lost 2 bases and 0 bases, there was a span of 20 bases. The CDR3 sequence: CASSLLGSRRSDSYEQYF. In DNA form, the CDR3 reads TGTGCCAGCAGTTTACTGGGCTCTCGCCGGTCGGACTCCTACGAGCAGTACTTC.

The chain uses TRBV9 and TRBJ1-2; D possibly corresponds to TRBD1 (6 bases). There are 15 residues in the CDR3. V dropped 0 bases and J dropped 8 bases, with 17 bases sitting between them. Germline values: CDR1 SGDLS, CDR2 YYNGEE. The CDR3 spells CASSVAETGRWGYTF. Here the CDR3 DNA reads TGTGCCAGCAGCGTAGCGGAGACAGGCCGCTGGGGCTACACCTTC. Full variable domain (rest looked up from reference TRBV9 and TRBJ1-2): DSGVTQTPKHLITATGQRVTLRCSPRSGDLSVYWYQQSLDQGLQFLIQYYNGEERAKGNILERFSAQQFPDLHSELNLSSLELGDSALYFCASSVAETGRWGYTFGSGTRLTVV.

J is TRBJ1-1 and V is TRBV6-5; tentatively, D is TRBD1 (6 bases). The germline V gene encodes CDR1 MNHEY and CDR2 SVGAGI. V gave up 4 bases and J gave up 1 base, with 13 bases separating them. CDR3 length: 15 residues. The CDR3 loop reads CASSSAGVGNTEAFF. The CDR3 bases are TGTGCCAGCAGTTCAGCAGGGGTCGGGAACACTGAAGCTTTCTTT.

The rearrangement uses TRBV9 and TRBJ2-1, with D maybe TRBD2 (5 bases). The V and J ends lost 0 bases and 7 bases respectively, with 8 bases between them. The CDR3 runs to 13 residues. Germline loops: CDR1 SGDLS, CDR2 YYNGEE. CDR3 bases: TGTGCCAGCAGCGTAGAACCGGGGAATGAGCAGTTCTTC. Translating gives CASSVEPGNEQFF. The whole variable domain, remainder taken from reference TRBV9 and TRBJ2-1, is DSGVTQTPKHLITATGQRVTLRCSPRSGDLSVYWYQQSLDQGLQFLIQYYNGEERAKGNILERFSAQQFPDLHSELNLSSLELGDSALYFCASSVEPGNEQFFGPGTRLTVL.

The V gene is TRBV12-5, the J gene TRBJ2-5, with D unclear. Trimming removed 1 base at V and 5 bases at J, with 8 bases between. The CDR3 runs to 13 residues. Per germline, CDR1 LGHNT and CDR2 FRNRAP. The DNA for the CDR3 is TGTGCTAGTGGTTTGGGTAGCTACGAGACCCAGTACTTC. This sequence encodes CASGLGSYETQYF.

This sequence joins TRBV7-9 and TRBJ2-5, with 13 nucleotides matching TRBD2. The CDR3 has 16 residues. Trimming removed 4 bases from V and 1 base from J; junction bases left unmatched: 3. Looked up from germline, CDR1 is SEHNR and CDR2 is FQNEAQ (reference sequence). CDR3 in amino acids: CASSSGLAGTQETQYF. The CDR3 region has the DNA TGTGCCAGCAGCTCGGGACTAGCGGGGACCCAAGAGACCCAGTACTTC. Drawing the rest from reference TRBV7-9 and TRBJ2-5, the complete variable domain is DTGVSQNPRHKITKRGQNVTFRCDPISEHNRLYWYRQTLGQGPEFLTYFQNEAQLEKSRLLSDRFSAERPKGSFSTLEIQRTEQGDSAMYLCASSSGLAGTQETQYFGPGTRLLVL.

This clone has a single count. The V and J genes are TRBV30 and TRBJ1-5; 9 bases are a match to TRBD1. Germline values: CDR1 GTSNPN, CDR2 SVGIG (reference sequence). This CDR3 has 16 residues. V was clipped by 0 bases and J by 6 bases; unmatched bases: 9. Written as DNA, the CDR3 is TGTGCCTGGAGTGTATCGACAGGGGGGGGGAGTCAGCCCCAGCATTTT. Its protein product is CAWSVSTGGGSQPQHF. Together with reference TRBV30 and TRBJ1-5, the CDR3 gives the full variable domain: SQTIHQWPATLVQPVGSPLSLECTVEGTSNPNLYWYRQAAGRGLQLLFYSVGIGQISSEVPQNLSASRPQDRQFILSSKKLLLSDSGFYLCAWSVSTGGGSQPQHFGDGTRLSIL.

This chain joins TRBV7-9 and TRBJ1-1, with a weak D call TRBD1 (5 bases). V shed 2 bases and J shed 4 bases, with 11 bases lying between them. This CDR3 spans 14 amino acids. Germline-derived CDR1 and CDR2 are SEHNR and FQNEAQ (reference sequence). CDR3 in DNA: TGTGCCAGCAGCTTAATGGTGGGGGGCACTGAAGCTTTCTTT. It encodes CASSLMVGGTEAFF.

This chain links TRBV6-2 or TRBV6-3 with TRBJ1-2; TRBD1 aligns across 10 bases. This CDR3 is built from 15 residues. Germline CDR1 is MNHEY and CDR2 is SVGEGT. The V segment lost 5 bases and the J segment 8 bases; nucleotides outside the gene matches: 11. The CDR3 DNA sequence: TGTGCCAGCAGTGCCGGGACAGGGGTAGGATACGGCTACACCTTC. This codes for CASSAGTGVGYGYTF.

Only one count was recorded for this clone. The chain combines TRBV14 with TRBJ1-1; D gene unclear. Between the trimmed V and J ends, which lost 0 bases and 5 bases, there was a span of 7 bases. CDR3 size: 13 residues. The germline V gene has CDR1 SGHDN and CDR2 FVKESK. CDR3 in DNA: TGTGCCAGCAGCCAAGATCTACGAACTGAAGCTTTCTTT. Its protein is CASSQDLRTEAFF.

V and J are TRBV7-2 and TRBJ2-7; TRBD2 aligns across 11 bases. Germline V CDR1 and CDR2: SGHTA, FQGNSA. Unmatched junction bases numbered 5, after V lost 5 bases and J lost 5 bases. The CDR3 is made up of 14 amino acids. CDR3 residues: CASSNSGRADEQYF. In DNA form, the CDR3 reads TGTGCCAGCAGCAATAGCGGGAGGGCCGACGAGCAGTACTTC.

V gene TRBV7-9 combines with J gene TRBJ1-1, with 7 bases aligning to TRBD1. V dropped 5 bases and J dropped 6; count of bases not matched to a gene: 18. The CDR3 runs to 17 residues. Germline CDR1 reads SEHNR; CDR2 reads FQNEAQ (reference sequence). CDR3 DNA: TGTGCCAGCAGCACATCCGGGACAGCGGGGGTGGTATCTGAAGCTTTCTTT. Amino acid sequence: CASSTSGTAGVVSEAFF.

This chain uses TRBV3-1 (or the pseudogene TRBV3-2) with TRBJ1-2; D gene ambiguous. The germline V gene has CDR1 LGHDT and CDR2 YNNKEL (reference sequence). V was shortened by 1 base and J by 3 bases, with 9 bases between the two germline ends. The CDR3 length is 14 residues. This CDR3 is CASSQVDPDYGYTF. CDR3 DNA: TGTGCCAGCAGCCAAGTTGATCCGGACTATGGCTACACCTTC.

The rearrangement joins TRBV2 to TRBJ2-1, with 7 bases matching TRBD1. The CDR3 sequence is 13 residues long. Germline values: CDR1 SNHLY, CDR2 FYNNEI. Losses at the gene ends were 6 bases for V and 10 bases for J; bases not matched to a gene: 9. This CDR3 reads CASSLQGPREQFF. CDR3 DNA: TGTGCCAGCAGCCTACAGGGGCCAAGAGAGCAGTTCTTC. The full variable domain, in which reference TRBV2 and TRBJ2-1 provide the parts outside the CDR3, is EPEVTQTPSHQVTQMGQEVILRCVPISNHLYFYWYRQILGQKVEFLVSFYNNEISEKSEIFDDQFSVERPDGSNFTLKIRSTKLEDSAMYFCASSLQGPREQFFGPGTRLTVL.

The chain carries TRBV28 and TRBJ1-2; 7 bases match TRBD1. This CDR3 spans 13 amino acids. Trimming took 3 bases from V and 4 from J; bases not matched to a gene: 2. Germline CDR1 MDHEN, CDR2 SYDVKM. This CDR3 is CASSFRGSYGYTF. In nucleotides, the CDR3 is TGTGCCAGCAGTTTCAGGGGGAGCTATGGCTACACCTTC.

This chain joins TRBV18 and TRBJ2-7, with 9 bases lining up with TRBD2. The germline V gene encodes CDR1 KGHSH and CDR2 LQKENI. With 5 bases clipped from V and 0 bases from J, the junction kept 5 bases outside the gene matches. There are 15 residues in the CDR3. CDR3 nucleotides: TGTGCCAGCTCAGCTAGCGGGACCAGCTCCTACGAGCAGTACTTC. Translation: CASSASGTSSYEQYF.

The V gene is TRBV7-2, the J gene TRBJ2-7; 9 bases line up with TRBD2. Germline CDR1 is SGHTA and CDR2 is FQGNSA. The CDR3 runs to 15 residues. J lost 2 bases, V lost 1 base, and 3 bases had no gene match. The CDR3 loop is CASSLVVAGAYEQYF. DNA for the CDR3: TGTGCCAGCAGCTTAGTGGTAGCGGGAGCCTACGAGCAGTACTTC.

The CDR3 DNA reads TGTGCCAGCAGCCGAGGGACTTCCTACGAGCAGTACTTC. Residues: CASSRGTSYEQYF. The rearrangement links TRBV12-3 or TRBV12-4 to TRBJ2-7, with D possibly matching TRBD2 (6 bases). V shed 6 bases and J shed 1 base, with 10 bases lying between them. The CDR3 length is 13 residues.

The chain has TRBV27 and TRBJ2-7; 8 bases are a match to TRBD2. Germline V lookup: CDR1 MNHEY, CDR2 SMNVEV (reference sequence). V shed 6 bases and J 3 bases; nucleotides not matched to a gene: 4. This CDR3 is 13 amino acids long. CDR3 in amino acids: CASRRGAGYEQYF. The CDR3 nucleotides are TGTGCCAGCAGGCGGGGGGCCGGCTACGAGCAGTACTTC.

CDR3 region: CASRPRGEVFRGPKFYSNQPQHF. CDR3 bases: TGCGCCAGCAGGCCAAGGGGAGAGGTCTTCAGGGGGCCAAAATTTTATAGCAATCAGCCCCAGCATTTT. The rearrangement joins TRBV23-1 to TRBJ1-5; 8 bases align to TRBD1. TRBV23-1 is flagged as an ORF with uncertain function. V shed 6 bases, J shed 0 bases, and the junction held 28 bases outside the gene matches. The CDR3 spans 23 residues.